The clone carrying this TCR beta chain was recorded at least ten times. V was cut by 5 bases and J by 6 bases, with 8 bases left in between. Looked up from germline, CDR1 is SGHTA and CDR2 is FQGNSA. The CDR3 spans 11 residues. The record originates from a study of T-cell reconstitution after alpha-beta-depleted transplantation in children. It was with unique molecular identifiers that the TCRbeta library was prepared. MiXCR, run by TCRdb on the PCR reads, gives a single entry per CDR3 protein. The sample has about 480,000 distinct CDR3 sequences; around 13% are singletons. The rearrangement links TRBV7-2 to TRBJ2-7; D not resolved. This TCR was recovered from a human donor who donated a stem cell graft to a child with combined immunodeficiency. Sequencing was performed on PBMCs from the stem cell graft donor, taken from the stem cell graft. In DNA form, the CDR3 reads TGTGCCAGCAGCCCGAGTTTCGAGCAGTACTTC. This encodes CASSPSFEQYF.